This T cell receptor (beta chain) was sequenced in a study of shared clonotypes between healthy human individuals. The data were produced by immunoSEQ multiplex PCR, yet TCRdb's version contains in-frame clones alone and is incomplete. Of 2,100,000 or so clones listed, approximately 96% were seen once; the top ten hold approximately 0.13%. Study-wide points: Clonotype sharing across several donors was observed for around 4.8% of naive CD4 clonotypes.

To note about this clone: The antigen is unknown.

The V end was cut by 5 bases, the J end by 0 bases, with 5 bases between. Germline loops: CDR1 SGHTA, CDR2 FQGNSA. The CDR3 has 13 amino acids. Material: naive CD4+ T cells sorted from blood. The subset was: CD45RA+ positively selected. The chain combines TRBV7-2 with TRBJ2-1; D ambiguous. This clonotype was obtained from a man between 18 and 35 years old in good health. CDR3 DNA sequence: TGTGCCAGCAGCCCCACCTCCTACAATGAGCAGTTCTTC. It specifies CASSPTSYNEQFF.